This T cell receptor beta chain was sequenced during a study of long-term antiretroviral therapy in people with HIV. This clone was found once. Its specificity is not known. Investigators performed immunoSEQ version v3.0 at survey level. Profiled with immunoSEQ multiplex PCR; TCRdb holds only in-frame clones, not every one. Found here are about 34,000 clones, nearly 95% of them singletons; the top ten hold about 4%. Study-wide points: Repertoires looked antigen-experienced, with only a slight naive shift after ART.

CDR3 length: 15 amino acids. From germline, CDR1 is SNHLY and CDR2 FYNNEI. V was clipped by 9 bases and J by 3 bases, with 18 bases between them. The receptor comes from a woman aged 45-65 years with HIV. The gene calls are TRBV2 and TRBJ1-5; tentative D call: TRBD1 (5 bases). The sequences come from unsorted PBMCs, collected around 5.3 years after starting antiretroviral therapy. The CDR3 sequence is CASARDVGANQPQHF. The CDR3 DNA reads TGTGCCAGTGCCCGGGACGTTGGGGCCAATCAGCCCCAGCATTTT.